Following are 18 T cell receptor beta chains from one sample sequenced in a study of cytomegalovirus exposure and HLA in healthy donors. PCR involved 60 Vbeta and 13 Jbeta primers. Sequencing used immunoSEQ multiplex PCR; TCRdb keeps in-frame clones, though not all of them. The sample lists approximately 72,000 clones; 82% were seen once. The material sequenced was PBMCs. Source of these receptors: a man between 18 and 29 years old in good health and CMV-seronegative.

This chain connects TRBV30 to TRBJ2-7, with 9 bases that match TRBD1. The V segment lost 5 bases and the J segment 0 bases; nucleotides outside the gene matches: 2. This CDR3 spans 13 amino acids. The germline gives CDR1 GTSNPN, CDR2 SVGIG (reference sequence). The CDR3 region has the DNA TGTGCCTGGGGGACAGGGCCCTCCTACGAGCAGTACTTC. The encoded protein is CAWGTGPSYEQYF.

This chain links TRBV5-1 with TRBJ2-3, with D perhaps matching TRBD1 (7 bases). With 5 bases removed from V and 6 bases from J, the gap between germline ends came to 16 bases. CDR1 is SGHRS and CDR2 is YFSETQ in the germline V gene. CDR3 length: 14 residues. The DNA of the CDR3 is TGCGCCAGCAGAGGGAGCAGGGGGGTGGATACGCAGTATTTT. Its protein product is CASRGSRGVDTQYF.

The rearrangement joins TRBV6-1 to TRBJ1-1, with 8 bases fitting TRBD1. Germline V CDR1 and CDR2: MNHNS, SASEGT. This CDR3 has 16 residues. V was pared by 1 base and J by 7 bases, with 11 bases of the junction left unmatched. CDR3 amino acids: CASSEEAGQGSFEAFF. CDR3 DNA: TGTGCCAGCAGTGAAGAGGCAGGACAGGGAAGTTTTGAAGCTTTCTTT.

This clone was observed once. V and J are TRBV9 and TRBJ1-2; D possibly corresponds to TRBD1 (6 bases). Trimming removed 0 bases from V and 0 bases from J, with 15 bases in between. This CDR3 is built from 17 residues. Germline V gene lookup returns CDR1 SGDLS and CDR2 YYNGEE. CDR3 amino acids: CASSVGPGERANYGYTF. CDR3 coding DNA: TGTGCCAGCAGCGTAGGTCCAGGGGAGAGGGCTAACTATGGCTACACCTTC. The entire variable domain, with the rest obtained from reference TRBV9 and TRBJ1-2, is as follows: DSGVTQTPKHLITATGQRVTLRCSPRSGDLSVYWYQQSLDQGLQFLIQYYNGEERAKGNILERFSAQQFPDLHSELNLSSLELGDSALYFCASSVGPGERANYGYTFGSGTRLTVV.

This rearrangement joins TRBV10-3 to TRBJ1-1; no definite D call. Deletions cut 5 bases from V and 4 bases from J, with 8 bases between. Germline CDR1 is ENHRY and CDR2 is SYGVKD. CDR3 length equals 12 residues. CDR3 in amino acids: CAISQTSTEAFF. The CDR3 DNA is TGTGCCATCAGTCAGACAAGCACTGAAGCTTTCTTT.

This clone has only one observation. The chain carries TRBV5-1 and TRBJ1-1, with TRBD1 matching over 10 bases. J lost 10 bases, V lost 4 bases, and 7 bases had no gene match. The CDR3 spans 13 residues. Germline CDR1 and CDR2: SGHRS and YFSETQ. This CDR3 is CASSLAGTGAAFF. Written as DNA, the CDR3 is TGCGCCAGCAGCCTCGCTGGGACAGGGGCAGCTTTCTTT.

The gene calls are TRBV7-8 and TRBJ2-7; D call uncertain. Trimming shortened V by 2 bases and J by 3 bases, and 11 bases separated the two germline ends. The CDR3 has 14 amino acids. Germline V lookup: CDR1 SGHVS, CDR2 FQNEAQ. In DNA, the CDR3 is TGTGCCAGCAGCTTACTTTCGACAATCTACGAGCAGTACTTC. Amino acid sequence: CASSLLSTIYEQYF.

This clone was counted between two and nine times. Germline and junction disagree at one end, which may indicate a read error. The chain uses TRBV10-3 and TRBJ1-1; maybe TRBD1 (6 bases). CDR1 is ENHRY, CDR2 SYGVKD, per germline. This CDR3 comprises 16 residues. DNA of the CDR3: TGTGCCGTCAGTGTGGATCCGGGCAACAGGGCCACTGAAGCTTTCTTT. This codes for CAVSVDPGNRATEAFF.

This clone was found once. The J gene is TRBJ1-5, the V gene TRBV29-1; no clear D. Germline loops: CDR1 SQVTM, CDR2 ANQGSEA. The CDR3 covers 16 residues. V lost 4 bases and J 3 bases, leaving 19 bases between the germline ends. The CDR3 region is CSVADGLRGANQPQHF. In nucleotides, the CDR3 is TGCAGCGTTGCGGATGGCCTGCGGGGTGCCAATCAGCCCCAGCATTTT.

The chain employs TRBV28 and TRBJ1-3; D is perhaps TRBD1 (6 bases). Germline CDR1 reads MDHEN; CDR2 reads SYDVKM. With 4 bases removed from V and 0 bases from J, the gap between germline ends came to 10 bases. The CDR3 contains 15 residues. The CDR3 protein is CASSSYRDSGNTIYF. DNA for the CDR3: TGTGCCAGCAGTTCGTACAGGGACTCTGGAAACACCATATATTTT. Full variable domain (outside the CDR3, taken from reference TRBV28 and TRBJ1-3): DVKVTQSSRYLVKRTGEKVFLECVQDMDHENMFWYRQDPGLGLRLIYFSYDVKMKEKGDIPEGYSVSREKKERFSLILESASTNQTSMYLCASSSYRDSGNTIYFGEGSWLTVV.

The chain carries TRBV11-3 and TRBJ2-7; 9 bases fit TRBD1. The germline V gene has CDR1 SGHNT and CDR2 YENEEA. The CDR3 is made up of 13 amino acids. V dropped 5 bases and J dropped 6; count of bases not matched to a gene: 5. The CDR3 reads CASSLKQGAEQYF. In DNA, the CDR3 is TGTGCCAGCAGCCTCAAACAGGGGGCCGAGCAGTACTTC.

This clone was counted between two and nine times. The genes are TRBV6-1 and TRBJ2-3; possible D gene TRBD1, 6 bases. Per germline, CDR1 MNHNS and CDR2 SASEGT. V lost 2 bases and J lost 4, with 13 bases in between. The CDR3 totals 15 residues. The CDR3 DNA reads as TGTGCCAGCAGTGAATGGGCAGGGGCTGCAGATACGCAGTATTTT. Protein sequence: CASSEWAGAADTQYF.

CDR3 loop: CAWSGGANQPQHF. CDR3 in DNA: TGTGCCTGGAGCGGAGGGGCGAATCAGCCCCAGCATTTT. The chain joins TRBV30 to TRBJ1-5, with a tentative D call TRBD1 (5 bases). The CDR3 sequence is 13 residues long. The V gene lost 3 bases and the J gene lost 4 bases, with 10 bases spanning the gap. Germline V gene sequence: CDR1 GTSNPN, CDR2 SVGIG (reference sequence).

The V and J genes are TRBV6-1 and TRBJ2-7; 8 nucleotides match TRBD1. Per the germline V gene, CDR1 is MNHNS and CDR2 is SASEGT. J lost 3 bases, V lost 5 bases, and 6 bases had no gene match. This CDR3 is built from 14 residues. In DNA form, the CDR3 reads TGTGCCAGCAGTTCCGGGACAGGAGTCTACGAGCAGTACTTC. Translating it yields CASSSGTGVYEQYF.

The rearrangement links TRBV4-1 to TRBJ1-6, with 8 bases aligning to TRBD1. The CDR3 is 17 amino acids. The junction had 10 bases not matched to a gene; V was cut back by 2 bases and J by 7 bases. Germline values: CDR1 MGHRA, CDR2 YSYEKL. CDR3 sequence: CASSQLGTGRRNSPLHF. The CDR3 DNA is TGCGCCAGCAGCCAACTCGGGACAGGTAGGAGAAATTCACCCCTCCACTTT.

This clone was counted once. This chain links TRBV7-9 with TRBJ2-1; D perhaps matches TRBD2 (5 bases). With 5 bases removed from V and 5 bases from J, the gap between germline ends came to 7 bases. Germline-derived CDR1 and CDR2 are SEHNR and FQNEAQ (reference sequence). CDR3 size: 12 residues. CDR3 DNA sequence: TGTGCCAGCAGCCCGGGAAACAATGAGCAGTTCTTC. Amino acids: CASSPGNNEQFF.

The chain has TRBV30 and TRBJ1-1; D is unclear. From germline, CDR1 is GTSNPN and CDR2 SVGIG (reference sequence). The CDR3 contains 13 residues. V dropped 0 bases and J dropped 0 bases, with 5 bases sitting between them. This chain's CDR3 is CAWSVDLNTEAFF. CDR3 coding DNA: TGTGCCTGGAGTGTGGACTTGAACACTGAAGCTTTCTTT.

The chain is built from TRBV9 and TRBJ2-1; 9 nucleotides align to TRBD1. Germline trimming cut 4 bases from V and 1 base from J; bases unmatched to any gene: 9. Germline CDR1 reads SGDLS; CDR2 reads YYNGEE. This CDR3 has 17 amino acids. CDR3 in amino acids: CASSPHLGTGSYNEQFF. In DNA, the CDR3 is TGTGCCAGCAGCCCCCACCTTGGGACAGGGTCCTACAATGAGCAGTTCTTC.